This TCR beta chain was captured in a study of neurological immune-mediated disorders. TCRdb processed the 5' RACE reads anew with MiXCR; each CDR3 protein has one entry. This table holds about 66,000 distinct CDR3 sequences, roughly 3.2% found once. The germline V and J ends were trimmed by 2 bases and 0 bases, with 5 bases remaining between them. The CDR3 covers 14 residues. This clonotype was recorded many times. This chain uses TRBV12-3 or TRBV12-4 with TRBJ1-5; no reliable D call. This sequence originates from a man between 40 and 49 years old with multiple sclerosis. The sequencing input was PBMCs. The CDR3 sequence is CASSLSDSNQPQHF. CDR3 DNA: TGTGCCAGCAGTTTATCGGATAGCAATCAGCCCCAGCATTTT.